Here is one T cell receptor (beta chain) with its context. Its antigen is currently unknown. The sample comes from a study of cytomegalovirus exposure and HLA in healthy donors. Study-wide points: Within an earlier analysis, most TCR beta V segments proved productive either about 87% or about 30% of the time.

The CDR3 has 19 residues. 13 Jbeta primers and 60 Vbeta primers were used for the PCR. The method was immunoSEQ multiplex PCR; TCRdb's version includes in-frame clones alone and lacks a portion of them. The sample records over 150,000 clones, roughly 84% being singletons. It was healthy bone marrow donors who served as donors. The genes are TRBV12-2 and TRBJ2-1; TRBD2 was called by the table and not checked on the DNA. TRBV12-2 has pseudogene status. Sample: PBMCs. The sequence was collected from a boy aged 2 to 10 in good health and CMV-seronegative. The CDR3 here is CASRPRIAGGPPPYNEQFF. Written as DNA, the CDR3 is TGTGCAAGTCGCCCCAGGATAGCGGGAGGCCCCCCCCCTTACAATGAGCAGTTCTTC.